These 19 T cell receptor beta chains share one sample of origin, sequenced in a study of blood T cells in healthy people across ages. Sample-barcoded 5' priming and a J-beta primer mix drove a second PCR of roughly 7 to 11 cycles. TCRdb analysed the 5' RACE reads with MiXCR anew, one entry per CDR3 protein. The sample holds some 1.4 million distinct CDR3 sequences; roughly 40% are singletons and the top ten take 7% to 9%. The sample taken for sequencing was blood. These receptors all stem from a woman aged 18-29 years in good health.

This chain connects TRBV9 to TRBJ1-2, with D possibly TRBD1 on 6 matching bases. CDR1 and CDR2 (germline): SGDLS, YYNGEE. The CDR3 covers 14 residues. Trimming pared 0 bases from V and 2 bases from J, leaving 8 bases between. CDR3 region: CASSVARGNYGYTF. CDR3 sequence (DNA): TGTGCCAGCAGCGTAGCGAGGGGGAACTATGGCTACACCTTC.

The V call is TRBV10-3, the J call TRBJ2-2; possibly TRBD1 for D (5 bases). Germline V gene data show CDR1 as ENHRY and CDR2 as SYGVKD. V lost 7 bases, J lost 2 bases, and 14 bases lay in between. There are 15 residues in the CDR3. In DNA form, the CDR3 reads TGTGCCATCAAAGGGTCAACAGGCAACACCGGGGAGCTGTTTTTT. The encoded protein is CAIKGSTGNTGELFF.

This clonotype was seen a few times. The gene calls are TRBV27 and TRBJ2-5; 9 nucleotides align to TRBD2. The junction had 10 bases not matched to a gene; V was cut back by 3 bases and J by 5 bases. Germline V gives CDR1 MNHEY, CDR2 SMNVEV (reference sequence). The CDR3 totals 16 residues. The CDR3, as DNA: TGTGCCAGCAGTTTTATGGGCGGGGGGGCGCGTGAGACCCAGTACTTC. Translation: CASSFMGGGARETQYF.

The rearrangement uses TRBV6-4 and TRBJ1-1; D gene unclear. The length of the CDR3 is 14 residues. Per germline, CDR1 MRHNA and CDR2 SNTAGT. Trimming took off 8 bases at V and 5 bases at J, with 18 bases between the two ends. As DNA, the CDR3 is TGTGCCAGCCGGAGAGCGGCGGAGGGAACTGAAGCTTTCTTT. It translates to CASRRAAEGTEAFF.

The chain links TRBV3-1 to TRBJ1-1; D ambiguous. Per the germline V gene, CDR1 is LGHDT and CDR2 is YNNKEL (reference sequence). Trimming pared 4 bases from V and 8 bases from J, leaving 11 bases between. The CDR3 runs to 12 residues. The CDR3 nucleotides are TGTGCCAGCAGCCCGCTCGTAGGGGAAGCTTTCTTT. It codes for CASSPLVGEAFF.

This clonotype has a handful of counts. The rearrangement links TRBV29-1 to TRBJ2-1; 9 bases are a match to TRBD1. Germline lookup yields CDR1 SQVTM and CDR2 ANQGSEA. The CDR3 is made up of 13 amino acids. Trimming at V came to 8 bases and at J to 8 bases, leaving 10 bases not matched to a gene. The CDR3 loop is CSKWGQGKDEQFF. In nucleotides, the CDR3 is TGCAGCAAGTGGGGACAGGGTAAAGATGAGCAGTTCTTC.

The chain uses TRBV20-1 and TRBJ2-5, with D hard to call. Germline V lookup: CDR1 DFQATT, CDR2 SNEGSKA (reference sequence). The V end was cut by 2 bases, the J end by 4 bases, with 8 bases between. The CDR3 covers 12 residues. The CDR3 region has the DNA TGCAGTGCTAGACGACCCGCAGAGACCCAGTACTTC. Its protein product is CSARRPAETQYF.

This chain links TRBV12-5 with TRBJ2-4; D ambiguous. With the DNA end fitting TRBJ2-7 better, the J assignment may be wrong. The CDR3 is 11 amino acids. Germline loops: CDR1 LGHNT, CDR2 FRNRAP. The CDR3 region has the DNA TGTGCTAGTGGTTCGTTACTCGAGCAGTACTTC. Its translation is CASGSLLEQYF.

The chain joins TRBV27 to TRBJ2-7; 10 bases map to TRBD2. The CDR3 is 16 amino acids. From germline, CDR1 is MNHEY and CDR2 SMNVEV (reference sequence). The V gene end was trimmed by 2 bases and the J gene end by 4 bases; junction bases not matched to a gene: 8. The CDR3 DNA sequence: TGTGCCAGCAGTTTAACTAGCGGGACTAGATATTACGAGCAGTACTTC. Protein: CASSLTSGTRYYEQYF.

The CDR3 bases are TGCGCCAGCAGCCGTAAAGCCGCTAGCGGGAGTATCCCCGAGCAGTACTTC. It translates to CASSRKAASGSIPEQYF. The rearrangement joins TRBV5-1 to TRBJ2-7; 10 nucleotides match TRBD2. The V and J ends lost 4 bases and 6 bases, in that order; junction bases with no gene match: 16. Germline-derived CDR1 and CDR2 are SGHRS and YFSETQ. The CDR3 has 17 residues.

The CDR3 spells CASSEWQGPYEQYF. The CDR3 DNA sequence: TGCGCCAGCAGTGAGTGGCAGGGACCCTACGAGCAGTACTTC. The chain joins TRBV10-2 to TRBJ2-7; either TRBD1 or TRBD2 may fit D (5 bases each). The CDR3 is 14 residues long. Trimming took off 1 base at V and 2 bases at J, with 9 bases between the two ends. In germline, CDR1 is WSHSY, CDR2 SAAADI.

The chain is built from TRBV7-9 and TRBJ1-1, with D perhaps TRBD1 (5 bases). Germline values: CDR1 SEHNR, CDR2 FQNEAQ (reference sequence). The ends were cut back, 5 bases at V and 5 bases at J, with 15 bases in the middle. The CDR3 sequence is 14 residues long. CDR3 protein: CASSLEEGRTEAFF. The DNA for the CDR3 is TGTGCCAGCAGCCTCGAGGAGGGGCGAACTGAAGCTTTCTTT. The whole variable domain, remainder taken from reference TRBV7-9 and TRBJ1-1, is DTGVSQNPRHKITKRGQNVTFRCDPISEHNRLYWYRQTLGQGPEFLTYFQNEAQLEKSRLLSDRFSAERPKGSFSTLEIQRTEQGDSAMYLCASSLEEGRTEAFFGQGTRLTVV.

A remark on this clonotype: The CDR3 end shows no conserved phenylalanine or tryptophan, and so a read error is likely. The rearrangement uses TRBV18 and TRBJ2-5; D is perhaps TRBD2 (5 bases). The CDR3 runs to 13 residues. Between the trimmed V and J ends, which lost 3 bases and 11 bases, there was a span of 16 bases. Germline V gene lookup returns CDR1 KGHSH and CDR2 LQKENI. The CDR3 here is CASSPRLHNEQYL. DNA of the CDR3: TGTGCCAGCTCACCGAGACTACACAATGAGCAGTACCTC.

The chain combines TRBV6-5 with TRBJ1-2; D gene ambiguous. The CDR3 extends over 16 amino acids. The germline V gene has CDR1 MNHEY and CDR2 SVGAGI. V was shortened by 4 bases and J by 4 bases, with 19 bases between the two germline ends. The CDR3, as DNA: TGTGCCAGCAGTTCCTTAGGGCCCCTTGGTCTCTATGGCTACACCTTC. Amino acid sequence: CASSSLGPLGLYGYTF.

The chain has TRBV29-1 and TRBJ1-1, with D uncertain. In germline, CDR1 is SQVTM, CDR2 ANQGSEA. CDR3 size: 12 residues. Trimming cost V 1 base and J 2 bases, with 5 bases left between them. CDR3 sequence reads: CSVEGINTEAFF. Written as DNA, the CDR3 is TGCAGCGTTGAAGGGATTAACACTGAAGCTTTCTTT.

This clonotype was seen a handful of times. This rearrangement joins TRBV9 to TRBJ2-5; 8 bases map to TRBD1. The ends lost 0 bases at V and 2 bases at J; junction bases unmatched: 3. The CDR3 totals 15 residues. From germline, CDR1 is SGDLS and CDR2 YYNGEE. CDR3 DNA sequence: TGTGCCAGCAGCGTAGGTACAGGGGGACAAGAGACCCAGTACTTC. Amino acids: CASSVGTGGQETQYF.

This chain links TRBV30 with TRBJ2-1; 9 bases agree with TRBD1. The CDR3 is 15 residues long. V was pared by 5 bases and J by 5 bases, with 10 bases of the junction left unmatched. Germline lookup yields CDR1 GTSNPN and CDR2 SVGIG (reference sequence). The CDR3 DNA is TGTGCCTGGCTAAGTCCGGGACAGGGAAACAATGAGCAGTTCTTC. It codes for CAWLSPGQGNNEQFF.

This clonotype was counted at least ten times. The chain employs TRBV6-6 and TRBJ2-7; D gene ambiguous. The CDR3 runs to 15 residues. Trimming left V 5 bases short and J 0 bases short, with 14 bases between. Germline V gene sequence: CDR1 MNHNY, CDR2 SVGAGI (reference sequence). CDR3: CASSRVPTSSYEQYF. The CDR3 nucleotides are TGTGCCAGCAGTCGGGTACCTACCAGCTCCTACGAGCAGTACTTC.

As for this clonotype: At one end the junction does not follow the germline gene, possibly because of a read error. The rearrangement uses TRBV7-2 and TRBJ2-1; 8 nucleotides line up with TRBD2. The germline V gene has CDR1 SGHTA and CDR2 FQGNSA. This CDR3 comprises 14 residues. In DNA, the CDR3 is TGTGCCGGCAGACCCGCCCGGCAGCGGGGGCACTTGTTCTTC. Translated: CAGRPARQRGHLFF.